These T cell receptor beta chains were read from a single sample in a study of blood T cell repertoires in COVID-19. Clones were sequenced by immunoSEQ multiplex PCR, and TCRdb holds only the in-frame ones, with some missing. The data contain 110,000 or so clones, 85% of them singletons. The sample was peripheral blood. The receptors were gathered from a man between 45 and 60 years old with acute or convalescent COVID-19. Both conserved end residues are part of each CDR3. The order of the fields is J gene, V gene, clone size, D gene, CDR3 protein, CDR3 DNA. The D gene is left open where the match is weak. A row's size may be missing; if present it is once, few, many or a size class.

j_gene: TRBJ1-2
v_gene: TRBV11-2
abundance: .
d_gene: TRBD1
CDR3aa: CASSAQPGQGIVYTF
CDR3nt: TGTGCCAGCAGCGCCCAACCGGGACAGGGGATAGTCTACACCTTC

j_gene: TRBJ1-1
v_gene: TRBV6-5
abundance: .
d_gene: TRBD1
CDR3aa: CASSYGDRGNTEAFF
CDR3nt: TGTGCCAGCAGCTACGGGGACAGGGGGAACACTGAAGCTTTCTTT

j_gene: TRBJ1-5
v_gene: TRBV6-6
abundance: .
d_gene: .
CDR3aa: CASSRSGIYSNQPQHF
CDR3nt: TGTGCCAGCAGCCGATCGGGCATTTATAGCAATCAGCCCCAGCATTTT

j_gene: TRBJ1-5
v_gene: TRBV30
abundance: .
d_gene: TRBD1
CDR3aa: CAWSGQGLNQPQHF
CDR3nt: TGTGCCTGGAGTGGACAGGGACTCAATCAGCCCCAGCATTTT

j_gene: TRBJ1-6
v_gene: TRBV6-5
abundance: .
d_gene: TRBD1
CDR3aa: CASREGRRQGTPLHF
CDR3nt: TGTGCCAGCAGGGAGGGTAGGAGACAGGGGACACCCCTCCACTTT

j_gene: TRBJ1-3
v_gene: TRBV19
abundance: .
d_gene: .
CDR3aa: CASSIWASGNTIYF
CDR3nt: TGTGCCAGTAGTATTTGGGCCTCTGGAAACACCATATATTTT

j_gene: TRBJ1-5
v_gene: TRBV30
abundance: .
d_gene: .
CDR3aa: CAWSTVGGQPQHF
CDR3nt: TGTGCCTGGAGCACTGTGGGAGGTCAGCCCCAGCATTTT

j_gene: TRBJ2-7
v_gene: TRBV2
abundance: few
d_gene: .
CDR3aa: CASSYIPGEQYF
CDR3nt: TGTGCCAGCAGTTATATCCCGGGAGAGCAGTACTTC

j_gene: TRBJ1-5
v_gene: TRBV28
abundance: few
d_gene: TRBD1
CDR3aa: CASRTGVIEPQHF
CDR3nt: TGTGCCAGCAGGACAGGGGTCATCGAGCCCCAGCATTTT

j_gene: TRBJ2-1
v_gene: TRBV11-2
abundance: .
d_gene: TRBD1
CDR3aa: CASRDRVFLGASNEQFF
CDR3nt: TGTGCCAGCCGGGACAGGGTTTTTCTCGGGGCCTCCAATGAGCAGTTCTTC

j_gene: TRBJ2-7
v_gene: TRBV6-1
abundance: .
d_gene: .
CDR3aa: CASSESGYEQYF
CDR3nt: TGTGCCAGCAGTGAATCGGGCTACGAGCAGTACTTC

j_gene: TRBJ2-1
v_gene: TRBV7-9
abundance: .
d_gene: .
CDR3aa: CASSLQGNLGYNEQFF
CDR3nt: TGTGCCAGCAGCTTACAGGGGAATTTGGGCTACAATGAGCAGTTCTTC

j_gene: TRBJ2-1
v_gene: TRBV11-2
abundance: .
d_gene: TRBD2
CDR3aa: CASSLVAGNHNEQFF
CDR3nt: TGTGCCAGCAGCTTAGTAGCGGGGAACCACAATGAGCAGTTCTTC

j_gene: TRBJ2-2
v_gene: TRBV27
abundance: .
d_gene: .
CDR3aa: CASSSPAGTGYTGELFF
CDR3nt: TGTGCCAGCAGTTCCCCCGCGGGGACCGGGTACACCGGGGAGCTGTTTTTT

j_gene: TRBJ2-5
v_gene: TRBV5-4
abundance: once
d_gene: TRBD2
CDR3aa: CASSLYGGLETQYF
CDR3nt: TGTGCCAGCAGCTTGTACGGGGGGTTAGAGACCCAGTACTTC

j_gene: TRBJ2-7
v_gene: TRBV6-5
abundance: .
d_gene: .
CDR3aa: CASSRGRSSYEQYF
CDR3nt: TGTGCCAGCAGCAGGGGTCGGTCCTCCTACGAGCAGTACTTC

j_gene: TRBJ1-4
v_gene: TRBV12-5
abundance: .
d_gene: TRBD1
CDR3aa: CASGLTGGQEKLFF
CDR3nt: TGTGCTAGTGGGCTGACAGGGGGCCAGGAAAAACTGTTTTTT

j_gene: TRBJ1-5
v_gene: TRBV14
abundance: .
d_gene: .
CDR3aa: CASSRENSPSAPQHF
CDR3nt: TGTGCCAGCAGCCGAGAGAACAGCCCGAGTGCGCCCCAGCATTTT

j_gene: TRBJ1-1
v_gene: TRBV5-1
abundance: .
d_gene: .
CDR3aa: CASSGQGDTEAFF
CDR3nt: TGCGCCAGCAGCGGCCAGGGCGACACTGAAGCTTTCTTT

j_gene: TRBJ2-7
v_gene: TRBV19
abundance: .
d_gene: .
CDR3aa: CASSPQGHTSYEQYF
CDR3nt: TGTGCCAGTAGCCCCCAGGGGCACACCTCCTACGAGCAGTACTTC

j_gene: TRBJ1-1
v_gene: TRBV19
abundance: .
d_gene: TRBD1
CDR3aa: CASTLSQGRPEAFF
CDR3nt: TGTGCCAGTACCCTATCACAGGGGAGGCCTGAAGCTTTCTTT

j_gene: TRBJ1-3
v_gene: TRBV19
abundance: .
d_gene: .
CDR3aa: CASSSGGSGNTIYF
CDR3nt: TGTGCCAGTAGTTCGGGGGGCTCTGGAAACACCATATATTTT

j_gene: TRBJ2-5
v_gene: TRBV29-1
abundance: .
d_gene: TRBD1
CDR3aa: CSVYRGRETQYF
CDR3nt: TGCAGCGTCTACAGGGGGAGAGAGACCCAGTACTTC

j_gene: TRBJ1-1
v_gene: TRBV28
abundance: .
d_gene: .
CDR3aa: CASSPPFGGAFF
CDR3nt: TGTGCCAGCAGTCCCCCTTTTGGAGGAGCTTTCTTT

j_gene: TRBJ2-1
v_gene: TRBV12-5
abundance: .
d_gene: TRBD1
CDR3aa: CASGLVGNLFGGTQGQAHHNEQFF
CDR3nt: TGTGCTAGTGGTTTGGTAGGGAACCTTTTTGGGGGGACCCAGGGACAGGCGCACCACAATGAGCAGTTCTTC

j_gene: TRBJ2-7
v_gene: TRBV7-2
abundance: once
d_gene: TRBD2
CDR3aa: CASSTREGLEQYF
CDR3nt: TGTGCCAGCAGCACGCGGGAGGGCCTCGAGCAGTACTTC

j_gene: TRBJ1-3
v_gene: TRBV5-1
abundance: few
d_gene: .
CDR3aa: CASSKETDSGNTIYF
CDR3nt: TGCGCCAGCAGCAAGGAGACAGACTCTGGAAACACCATATATTTT

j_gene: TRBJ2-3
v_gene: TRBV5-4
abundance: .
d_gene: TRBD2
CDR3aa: CASSHAGGGPTDTQYF
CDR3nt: TGTGCCAGCAGCCACGCGGGGGGAGGGCCGACAGATACGCAGTATTTT

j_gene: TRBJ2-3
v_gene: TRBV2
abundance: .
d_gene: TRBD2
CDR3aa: CASSLAGDGKDTQYF
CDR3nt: TGTGCCAGCAGTCTAGCGGGAGATGGTAAAGATACGCAGTATTTT

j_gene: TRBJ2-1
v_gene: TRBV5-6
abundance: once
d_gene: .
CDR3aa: CASSLGREQFF
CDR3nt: TGTGCCAGCAGCTTGGGTCGTGAGCAGTTCTTC

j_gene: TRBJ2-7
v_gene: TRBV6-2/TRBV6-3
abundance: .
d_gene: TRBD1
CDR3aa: CASSGPNRGAYEQYF
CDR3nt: TGTGCCAGCAGCGGTCCCAACAGGGGAGCCTACGAGCAGTACTTC

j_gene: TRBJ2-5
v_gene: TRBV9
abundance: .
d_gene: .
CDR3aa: CASSVEGGTQYF
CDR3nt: TGTGCCAGCAGCGTAGAAGGGGGGACCCAGTACTTC

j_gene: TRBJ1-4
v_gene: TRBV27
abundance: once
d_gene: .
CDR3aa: CASSLRRTLNEKLFF
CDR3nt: TGTGCCAGCAGTTTACGTCGAACTTTAAATGAAAAACTGTTTTTT

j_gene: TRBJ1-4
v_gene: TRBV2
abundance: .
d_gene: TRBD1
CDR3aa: CASGRDSNEKLFF
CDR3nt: TGTGCCAGCGGCCGGGACAGTAATGAAAAACTGTTTTTT

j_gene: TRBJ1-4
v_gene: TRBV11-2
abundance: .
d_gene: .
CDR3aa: CASSLGFRTHQGEKLFF
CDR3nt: TGTGCCAGCAGCTTAGGCTTTAGGACACACCAGGGGGAAAAACTGTTTTTT

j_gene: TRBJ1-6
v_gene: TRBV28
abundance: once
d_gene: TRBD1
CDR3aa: CASCSGQGNNSPLHF
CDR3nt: TGTGCCAGCTGCTCCGGACAGGGGAATAATTCACCCCTCCACTTT

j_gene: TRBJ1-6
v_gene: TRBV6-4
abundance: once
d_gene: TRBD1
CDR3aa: CASMTGALLIYNSPLHF
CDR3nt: TGTGCCAGCATGACAGGGGCCTTACTTATATATAATTCACCCCTCCACTTT

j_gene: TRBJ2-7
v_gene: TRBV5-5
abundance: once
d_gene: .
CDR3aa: CASSLKAEYYEQYF
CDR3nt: TGTGCCAGCAGCTTGAAAGCGGAGTACTACGAGCAGTACTTC

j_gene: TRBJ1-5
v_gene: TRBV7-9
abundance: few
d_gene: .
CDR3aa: CASSATGNSNQPQHF
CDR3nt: TGTGCCAGCAGCGCCACAGGGAATAGCAATCAGCCCCAGCATTTT

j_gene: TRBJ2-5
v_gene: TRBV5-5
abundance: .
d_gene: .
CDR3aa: CASSLVAGWRETQYF
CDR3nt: TGTGCCAGCAGCTTGGTGGCAGGGTGGAGAGAGACCCAGTACTTC

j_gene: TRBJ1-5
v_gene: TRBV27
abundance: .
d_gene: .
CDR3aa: CASMGYQGGSQPQHF
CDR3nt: TGTGCCAGCATGGGTTACCAGGGCGGCTCTCAGCCCCAGCATTTT

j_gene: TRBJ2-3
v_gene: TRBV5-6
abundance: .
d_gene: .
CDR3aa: CASSSGTDTQYF
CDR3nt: TGTGCCAGCAGCTCGGGCACAGATACGCAGTATTTT

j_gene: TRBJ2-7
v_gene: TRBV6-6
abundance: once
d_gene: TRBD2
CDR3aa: CASGLAVYEQYF
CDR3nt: TGTGCATCGGGACTAGCGGTTTACGAGCAGTACTTC

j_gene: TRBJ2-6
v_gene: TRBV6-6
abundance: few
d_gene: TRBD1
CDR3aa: CASRSGTDGANVLTF
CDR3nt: TGTGCCAGTCGGTCCGGGACAGATGGGGCCAACGTCCTGACTTTC

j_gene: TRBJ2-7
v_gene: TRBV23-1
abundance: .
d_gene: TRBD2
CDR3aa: CASNRAGTSGSYEQYF
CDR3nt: TGCGCCAGCAACCGGGCTGGGACTAGCGGGAGTTACGAGCAGTACTTC

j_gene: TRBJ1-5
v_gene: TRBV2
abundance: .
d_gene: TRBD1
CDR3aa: CASSDQSGTGGQPQHF
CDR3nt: TGTGCCAGCAGTGACCAATCCGGGACAGGGGGACAGCCCCAGCATTTT

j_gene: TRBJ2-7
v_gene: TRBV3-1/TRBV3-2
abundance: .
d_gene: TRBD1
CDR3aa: CASSQAGQGSYEQYF
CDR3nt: TGTGCCAGCAGCCAAGCTGGACAGGGTTCCTACGAGCAGTACTTC

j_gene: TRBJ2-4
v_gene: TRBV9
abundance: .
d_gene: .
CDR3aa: CASSVGSGVAKNIQYF
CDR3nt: TGTGCCAGCAGCGTAGGCTCCGGTGTGGCCAAAAACATTCAGTACTTC

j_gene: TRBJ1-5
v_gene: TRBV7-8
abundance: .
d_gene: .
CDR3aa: CASSLIGGRNQPQHF
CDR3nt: TGTGCCAGCAGCTTAATAGGGGGTAGGAATCAGCCCCAGCATTTT

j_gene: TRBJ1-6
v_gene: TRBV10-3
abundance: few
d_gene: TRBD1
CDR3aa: CAIRLGQGADSPLHF
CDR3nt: TGTGCCATCAGGCTAGGACAGGGGGCAGATTCACCCCTCCACTTT

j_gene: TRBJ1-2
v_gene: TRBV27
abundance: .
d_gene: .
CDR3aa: CASSLSEGGSYGYTF
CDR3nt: TGTGCCAGCAGTTTATCGGAGGGAGGAAGCTATGGCTACACCTTC

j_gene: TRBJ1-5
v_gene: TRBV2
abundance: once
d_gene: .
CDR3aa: CASSEYRRLSNQPQHF
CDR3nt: TGTGCCAGCAGTGAATACAGACGCCTTAGCAATCAGCCCCAGCATTTT

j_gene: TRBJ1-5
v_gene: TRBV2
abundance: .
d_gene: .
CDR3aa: CASKGELNQPQHF
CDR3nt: TGTGCCAGCAAGGGGGAATTGAATCAGCCCCAGCATTTT